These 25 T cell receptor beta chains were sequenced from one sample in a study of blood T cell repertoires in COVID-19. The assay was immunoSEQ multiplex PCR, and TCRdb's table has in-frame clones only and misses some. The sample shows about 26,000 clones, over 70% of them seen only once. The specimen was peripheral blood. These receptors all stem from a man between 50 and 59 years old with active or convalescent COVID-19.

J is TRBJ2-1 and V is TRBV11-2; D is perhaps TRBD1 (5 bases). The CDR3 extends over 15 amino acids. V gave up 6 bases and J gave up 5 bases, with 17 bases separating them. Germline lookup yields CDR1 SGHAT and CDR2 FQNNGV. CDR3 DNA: TGTGCCAGCAGACCTGACAGTTTTCTAGACAATGAGCAGTTCTTC. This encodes CASRPDSFLDNEQFF.

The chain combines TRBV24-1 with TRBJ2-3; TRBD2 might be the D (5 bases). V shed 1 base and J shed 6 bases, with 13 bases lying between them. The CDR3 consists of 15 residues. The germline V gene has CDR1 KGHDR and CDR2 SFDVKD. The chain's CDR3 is CATSDFSGGGDTQYF. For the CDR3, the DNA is TGTGCCACCAGTGATTTTTCAGGAGGAGGCGATACGCAGTATTTT.

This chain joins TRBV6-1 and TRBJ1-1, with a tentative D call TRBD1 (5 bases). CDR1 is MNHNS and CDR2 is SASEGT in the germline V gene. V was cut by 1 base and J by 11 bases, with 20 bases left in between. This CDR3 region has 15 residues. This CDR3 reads CASSEVGTGWDQAFF. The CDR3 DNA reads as TGTGCCAGCAGTGAAGTTGGCACAGGCTGGGATCAGGCTTTCTTT.

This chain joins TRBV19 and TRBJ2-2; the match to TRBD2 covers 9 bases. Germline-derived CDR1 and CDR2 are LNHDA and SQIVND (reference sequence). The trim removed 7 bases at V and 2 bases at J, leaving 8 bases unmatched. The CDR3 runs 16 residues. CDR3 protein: CASKRGGAVNTGELFF. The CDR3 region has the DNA TGTGCCAGTAAGCGCGGGGGGGCGGTAAACACCGGGGAGCTGTTTTTT.

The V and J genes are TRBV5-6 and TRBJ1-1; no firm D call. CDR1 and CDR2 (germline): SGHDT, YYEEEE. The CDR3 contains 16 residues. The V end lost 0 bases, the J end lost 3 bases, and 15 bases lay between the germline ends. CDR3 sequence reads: CASSLGPLFPDTEAFF. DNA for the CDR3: TGTGCCAGCAGCTTGGGTCCGCTGTTTCCGGACACTGAAGCTTTCTTT.

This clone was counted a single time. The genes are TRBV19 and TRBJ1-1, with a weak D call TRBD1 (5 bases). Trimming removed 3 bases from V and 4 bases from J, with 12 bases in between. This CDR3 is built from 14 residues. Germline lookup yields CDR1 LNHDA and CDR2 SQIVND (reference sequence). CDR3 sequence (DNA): TGTGCCAGTAGTATTGGGGGGAGAGGCACTGAAGCTTTCTTT. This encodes CASSIGGRGTEAFF.

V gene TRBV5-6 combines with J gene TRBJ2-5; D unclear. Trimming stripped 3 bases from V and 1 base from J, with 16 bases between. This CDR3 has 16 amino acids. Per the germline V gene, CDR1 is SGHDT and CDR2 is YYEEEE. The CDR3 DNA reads TGTGCCAGCAGCTCGCGACCCGGGTTGGGCCAAGAGACCCAGTACTTC. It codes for CASSSRPGLGQETQYF.

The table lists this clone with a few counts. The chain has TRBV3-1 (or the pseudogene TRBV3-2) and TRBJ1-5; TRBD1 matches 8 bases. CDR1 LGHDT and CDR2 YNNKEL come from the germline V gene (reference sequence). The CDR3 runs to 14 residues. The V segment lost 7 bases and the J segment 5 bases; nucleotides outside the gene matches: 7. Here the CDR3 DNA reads TGTGCCAGCACTCAGGGGGCGCGGGATCAGCCCCAGCATTTT. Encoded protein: CASTQGARDQPQHF.

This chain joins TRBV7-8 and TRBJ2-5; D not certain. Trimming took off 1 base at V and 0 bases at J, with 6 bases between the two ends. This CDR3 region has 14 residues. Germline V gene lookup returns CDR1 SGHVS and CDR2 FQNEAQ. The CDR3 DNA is TGTGCCAGCAGCTTAGTCGCGGACCAAGAGACCCAGTACTTC. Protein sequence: CASSLVADQETQYF.

In DNA form, the CDR3 reads TGTGCCAGCAGCGTACGAGCAGGGGGAGAGAACAATGAGCAGTTCTTC. It encodes CASSVRAGGENNEQFF. The chain uses TRBV7-8 and TRBJ2-1; 7 nucleotides line up with TRBD1. Germline CDR1 reads SGHVS; CDR2 reads FQNEAQ. With V trimmed by 5 bases and J by 5 bases, 12 bases remained unmatched. This CDR3 has 16 amino acids.

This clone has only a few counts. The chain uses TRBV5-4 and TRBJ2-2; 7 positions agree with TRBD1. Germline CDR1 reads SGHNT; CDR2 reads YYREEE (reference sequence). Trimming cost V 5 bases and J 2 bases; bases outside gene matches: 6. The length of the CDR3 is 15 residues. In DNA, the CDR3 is TGTGCCAGCAGAACGGACAGGACTAACACCGGGGAGCTGTTTTTT. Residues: CASRTDRTNTGELFF.

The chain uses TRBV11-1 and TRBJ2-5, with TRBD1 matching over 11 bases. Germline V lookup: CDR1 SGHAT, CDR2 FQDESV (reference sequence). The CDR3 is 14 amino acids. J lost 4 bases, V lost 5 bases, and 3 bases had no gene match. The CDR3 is CASSLDRGRETQYF. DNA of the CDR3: TGTGCCAGCAGCCTGGACAGGGGGCGAGAGACCCAGTACTTC.

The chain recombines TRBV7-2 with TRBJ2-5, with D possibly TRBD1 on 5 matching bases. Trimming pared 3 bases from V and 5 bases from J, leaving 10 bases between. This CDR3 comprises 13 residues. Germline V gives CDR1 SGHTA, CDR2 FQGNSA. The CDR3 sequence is CASSFNSGETQYF. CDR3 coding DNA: TGTGCCAGCAGCTTCAACTCAGGGGAGACCCAGTACTTC.

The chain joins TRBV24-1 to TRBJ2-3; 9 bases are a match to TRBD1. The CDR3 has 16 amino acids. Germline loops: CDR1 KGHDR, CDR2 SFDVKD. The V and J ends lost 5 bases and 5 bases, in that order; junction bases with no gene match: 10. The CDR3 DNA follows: TGTGCCACCAGTGGGACACAGGGGGCGGTAGGAGATACGCAGTATTTT. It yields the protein CATSGTQGAVGDTQYF.

The CDR3 DNA sequence: TGTGCCAGCAGCTTAGTGGGCAGGGCTCAGGAGACCCAGTACTTC. This gives the protein CASSLVGRAQETQYF. V gene TRBV7-7 combines with J gene TRBJ2-5; TRBD1 might be the D (5 bases). Per the germline V gene, CDR1 is SSHAT and CDR2 is FNYEAQ (reference sequence). Trimming left V 1 base short and J 5 bases short, with 14 bases between. This CDR3 has 15 residues.

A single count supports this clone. The CDR3 nucleotides are TGTGCCAGCAGCTACCGGACTAGCGGAAACAATGAGCAGTTCTTC. Amino acid sequence: CASSYRTSGNNEQFF. The gene calls are TRBV7-9 and TRBJ2-1; 10 nucleotides line up with TRBD2. With V trimmed by 4 bases and J by 5 bases, 5 bases remained unmatched. This CDR3 is 15 amino acids long. Germline V gene data show CDR1 as SEHNR and CDR2 as FQNEAQ (reference sequence).

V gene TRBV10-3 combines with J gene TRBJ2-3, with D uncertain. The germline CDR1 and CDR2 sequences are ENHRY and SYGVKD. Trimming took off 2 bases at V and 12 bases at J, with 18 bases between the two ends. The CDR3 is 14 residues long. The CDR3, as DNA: TGTGCCATCAGTGAGCCTCGACTTGCCGGGTCACAGTATTTT. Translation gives CAISEPRLAGSQYF.

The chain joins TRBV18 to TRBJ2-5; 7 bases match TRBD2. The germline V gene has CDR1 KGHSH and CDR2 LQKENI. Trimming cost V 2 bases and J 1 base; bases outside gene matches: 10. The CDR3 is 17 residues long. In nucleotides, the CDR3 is TGTGCCAGCTCACCAATAGTTCCTAGCGGCCCCCAAGAGACCCAGTACTTC. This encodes CASSPIVPSGPQETQYF.

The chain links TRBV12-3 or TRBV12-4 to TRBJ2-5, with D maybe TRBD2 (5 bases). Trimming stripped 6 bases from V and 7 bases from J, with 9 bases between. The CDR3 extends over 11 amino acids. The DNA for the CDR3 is TGTGCCAGCAGCCAAGGAGGGACCCAGTACTTC. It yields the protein CASSQGGTQYF.

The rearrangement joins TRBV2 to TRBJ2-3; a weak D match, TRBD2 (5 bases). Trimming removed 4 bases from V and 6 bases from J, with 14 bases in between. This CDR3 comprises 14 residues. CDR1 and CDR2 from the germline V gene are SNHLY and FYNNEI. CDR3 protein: CASSGSGRVDTQYF. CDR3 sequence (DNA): TGTGCCAGCAGTGGGAGCGGACGGGTGGATACGCAGTATTTT.

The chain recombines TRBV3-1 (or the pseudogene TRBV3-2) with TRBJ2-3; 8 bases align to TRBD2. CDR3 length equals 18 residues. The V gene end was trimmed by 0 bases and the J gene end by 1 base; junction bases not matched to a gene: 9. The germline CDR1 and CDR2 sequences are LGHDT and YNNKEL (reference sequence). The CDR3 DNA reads TGTGCCAGCAGCCAAGATTGGGGAGCGGGAGTGGGCACAGATACGCAGTATTTT. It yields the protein CASSQDWGAGVGTDTQYF.

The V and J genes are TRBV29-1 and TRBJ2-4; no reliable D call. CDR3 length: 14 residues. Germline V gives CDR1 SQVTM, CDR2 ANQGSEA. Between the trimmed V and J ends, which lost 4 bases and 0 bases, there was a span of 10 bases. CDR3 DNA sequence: TGCAGCGTTGGCCCCAGACTAGCCAAAAACATTCAGTACTTC. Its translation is CSVGPRLAKNIQYF.

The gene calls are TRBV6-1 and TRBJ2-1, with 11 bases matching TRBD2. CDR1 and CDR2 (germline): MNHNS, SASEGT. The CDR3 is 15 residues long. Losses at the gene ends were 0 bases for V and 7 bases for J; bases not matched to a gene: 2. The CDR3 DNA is TGTGCCAGCAGTGAAGCGATAGCGGGGGGGAATGAGCAGTTCTTC. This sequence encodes CASSEAIAGGNEQFF.

CDR3 nucleotide sequence: TGTGCCAGTAGCCCGGGACTAGCCTACAATGAGCAGTTCTTC. Amino acids: CASSPGLAYNEQFF. The chain is built from TRBV19 and TRBJ2-1, with 8 bases identical to TRBD2. This CDR3 comprises 14 residues. V shed 6 bases, J shed 2 bases, and the junction held 3 bases outside the gene matches. The germline gives CDR1 LNHDA, CDR2 SQIVND (reference sequence).

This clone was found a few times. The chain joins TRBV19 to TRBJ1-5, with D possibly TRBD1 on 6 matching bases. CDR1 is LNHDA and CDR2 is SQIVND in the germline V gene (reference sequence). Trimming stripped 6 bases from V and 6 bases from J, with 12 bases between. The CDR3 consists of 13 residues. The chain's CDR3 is CASSQQGSQPQHF. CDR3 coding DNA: TGTGCCAGTAGCCAACAGGGTAGTCAGCCCCAGCATTTT.